The present T cell receptor beta chain was sequenced within a study of control samples from healthy donors and cancer patients. V dropped 4 bases and J dropped 2; count of bases not matched to a gene: 3. Germline CDR1 and CDR2: SGHRS and YFSETQ. CDR3 size: 14 residues. Using immunoSEQ multiplex PCR, the repertoire was profiled, and TCRdb retains in-frame clones only, with some absent. This sample has over 110,000 clones, with around 85% found just once. This clone has just one count. The TCR comes from a woman aged 30 to 39 in good health. The rearrangement links TRBV5-1 to TRBJ2-1, with 7 nucleotides matching TRBD1. Material: blood. CDR3 residues: CASSLDRPYNEQFF. CDR3 nucleotides: TGCGCCAGCAGCCTGGACAGGCCCTACAATGAGCAGTTCTTC.